These T cell receptor beta chains were read from a single sample in a study of Ad26.COV2.S vaccination and SARS-CoV-2 variants. Profiled with immunoSEQ multiplex PCR; TCRdb holds only in-frame clones, not every one. The sample holds hundreds of thousands of clones, around 90% seen once. The specimen was peripheral blood, collected in a trial of Ad26.COV2.S vaccine versus placebo. The receptors were sampled from a person aged 18-65 years who received the Ad26.COV2.S COVID-19 vaccine or a placebo. Both conserved end residues are part of each CDR3. Only some rows state a clone size, as once, few, many or a class for expanded clones.

v_gene | abundance | CDR3aa
TRBV9 | NA | CASSVSGGNNEQFF
TRBV2 | NA | CASSEAGGGTEAFF
TRBV5-1 | once | CASSLGTQLAGGPYEQYF
TRBV10-1 | NA | CASGYRDPEAFF
TRBV3-1/TRBV3-2 | NA | CASSPPQGLIYGYTF
TRBV5-1 | NA | CASKATETQYF
TRBV5-4 | NA | CASRAGTSGGADTQYF
TRBV18 | NA | CASSPSTDSYGYTF
TRBV25-1 | NA | CASSEFRLAVQETQYF
TRBV7-2 | NA | CASSPGGRDYGYTF
TRBV5-6 | NA | CASSPAQGPYEQYF
TRBV24-1 | NA | CATSDARLAGKNEQFF
TRBV12-3/TRBV12-4 | NA | CASSLGGASEAFF
TRBV2 | NA | CASMGGAATNEKLFF
TRBV10-3 | NA | CAISQTGGLGELFF
TRBV2 | NA | CASINLRTGGRGYTF
TRBV7-9 | NA | CASSALAGAETQYF
TRBV6-5 | NA | CASRGVITFF
TRBV12-3/TRBV12-4 | NA | CASSLQGAYGYTF
TRBV7-3 | NA | CASSLTLGGGGETQYF
TRBV24-1 | NA | CATSDSGTVNTEAFF
TRBV7-2 | few | CASSFSSPLHF
TRBV24-1 | NA | CATSERGSPTGELFF
TRBV12-3/TRBV12-4 | NA | CASSTLGGYTF
TRBV30 | NA | CAWSPGVAGLQYF
TRBV10-3 | NA | CAISEPGRLNTEAFF
TRBV4-2 | NA | CASSQGPGLYTYEQYF
TRBV7-8 | once | CASSHPTPGTGVMNTEAFF
TRBV18 | NA | CASSPQGASYTF
TRBV11-1 | NA | CASSLLGVSGNTIYF
TRBV7-9 | NA | CASSPQGTREQYF
TRBV20-1 | NA | CSASRDRANYGYTF
TRBV18 | NA | CASSPPRDRRAGELFF
TRBV15 | NA | CATSRDGEDGDTGELFF
TRBV5-8 | NA | CASSLGQVGEKLFF
TRBV29-1 | NA | CSARNRAGDTQYF
TRBV29-1 | NA | CSVERGRRMMGTEAFF
TRBV19 | NA | CASSIGAGVMGTDTQYF
TRBV5-6 | NA | CASSSRGSESSYNEQFF
TRBV10-3 | NA | CAISESRGRAGELFF
TRBV6-2/TRBV6-3 | NA | CASSYKPGNTGYTF
TRBV7-3 | NA | CASSLQGSFPNVLTF